This T cell receptor beta chain was identified in a study of response to subunit inactivated influenza vaccine. General study findings and limits: With each seasonal influenza vaccination, the authors suggested, few new T cells are recruited.

Using its own MiXCR run on the RT-PCR reads, TCRdb lists one record per CDR3 protein. There are around 200,000 distinct CDR3 sequences in the sample; less than 15% occur only once, and 25% to 30% lies in the top ten. Trimming pared 7 bases from V and 3 bases from J, leaving 15 bases between. CDR3 length equals 14 residues. This clonotype was observed at least ten times. As yet, its antigen is unknown. The sample was also linked to a second study, of T cells expressing NK-cell markers. Turning to that study: The TCR beta cDNA came from 5'RACE template switching with UMIs. Several of the donors also had these clonotypes leading their CD3+CD56-NKG2C+ fraction.

The specimen comprised CD8+ T cells sorted from PBMCs, sampled 11 to 12 days after vaccination. This clonotype was sampled from a man aged 45 to 65 who received an inactivated influenza vaccine. The chain couples TRBV12-3 or TRBV12-4 to TRBJ1-2; D ambiguous. The CDR3 protein is CASKLPSSDYGYTF. The CDR3 region has the DNA TGTGCCAGCAAATTACCCTCAAGCGACTATGGCTACACCTTC.